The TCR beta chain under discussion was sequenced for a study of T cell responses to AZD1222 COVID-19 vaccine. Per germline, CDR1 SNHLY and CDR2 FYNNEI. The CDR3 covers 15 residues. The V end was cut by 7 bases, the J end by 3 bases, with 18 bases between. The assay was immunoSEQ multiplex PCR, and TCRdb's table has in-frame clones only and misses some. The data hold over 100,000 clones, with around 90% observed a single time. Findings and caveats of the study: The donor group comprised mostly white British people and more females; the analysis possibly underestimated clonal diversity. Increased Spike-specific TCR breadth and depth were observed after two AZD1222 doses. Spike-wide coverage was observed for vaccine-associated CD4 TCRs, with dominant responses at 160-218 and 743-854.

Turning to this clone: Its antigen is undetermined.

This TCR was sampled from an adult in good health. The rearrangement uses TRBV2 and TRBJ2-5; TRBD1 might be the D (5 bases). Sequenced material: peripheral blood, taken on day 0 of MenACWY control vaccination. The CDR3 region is CASKPRWLTEETQYF. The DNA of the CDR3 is TGTGCCAGCAAACCCCGTTGGTTGACAGAAGAGACCCAGTACTTC.